This T cell receptor beta chain came from a study of blood T cell repertoires in COVID-19 (dated by TCRdb to about 2020). Some background on the complete study: The collaborator samples originated in the United States, Italy and Spain and spanned the acute and convalescent phases of COVID-19. The material from the prospective study consisted of cDNA or gDNA derived from T cells, B-cell-depleted T cells, or PBMCs. The sample metadata nearly always contained a de-identified subject ID, COVID-19 status, age in years and sex. Samples came from the ongoing ImmuneRACE study (first 160 participants) plus 1,254 subjects from 6 global collaborators. Where available, HLA class I and class II types were taken from metadata supplied by the sample provider and were not determined by assay-based typing. The dataset comprised deeply sampled blood TCRbeta repertoires from subjects exposed to, actively infected with, or recovered from COVID-19. The repertoires were made available in a free public database intended to serve as a resource for research on the immune response to SARS-CoV-2. The paper's findings and limits, for the study overall: How much clinical and demographic metadata was included differed by source and by participant, and the metadata was provided uncurated.

A second Seattle source provided samples from volunteer blood donors who had recovered from COVID-19. Collaborating institutions collected whole blood in K2EDTA tubes following their own protocols. Collaborator samples were shipped for TCRbeta analysis as frozen whole blood, isolated PBMCs, or DNA extracted from either sample type. In regard to this clone: Its antigen has not been determined. Nothing much larger sits one base from this clone, and base qualities are not available.

The germline V gene sets CDR1 to SGHTA and CDR2 to FQGNSA. The CDR3 has 14 amino acids, counting the end cysteine and phenylalanine. The CDR3 DNA has 42 bases and is translated from base 1. V loses 5 bases, J loses 7 bases, and the germline ends lie 18 bases apart. TCRbeta CDR3 regions were amplified from genomic DNA using the immunoSEQ Assay, a bias-controlled multiplex PCR. On the study's bioinformatics: The number of nucleated cells in each sample was estimated by amplification of reference gene primers within the assay. To quantify the absolute abundance of each unique TCRbeta CDR3 rearrangement, sequence reads were collapsed and filtered. For each sample, productive Simpson clonality was calculated as the square root of Simpson's diversity index across productive rearrangements. TCRdb carries this immuneACCESS record with in-frame sequences only. Its versions omit some clonotypes, under half of them owing to an unresolved V gene in the studies checked, with the rest unexplained. V and J calls and clone size are as listed in that table; D and trimming were resolved from the DNA. The sample table shows over 120,000 clones, and over 80% are seen once. The ten largest account for about two fifths of the sample.

The chain links TRBV7-2 with TRBJ2-7; TRBD2 is possibly the D segment (6 matching bases). Sequencing used peripheral blood. The source of this sequence is a man between 50 and 59 years old who had recovered from COVID-19. In nucleotide form, the sequence is TGTGCCAGCAGCACTCTATTAGCGGAGGGTGAGCAGTACTTC. The translation is CASSTLLAEGEQYF. When the CDR3 is completed using the reference TRBV7-2 and TRBJ2-7 genes on either side, the full variable domain is GAGVSQSPSNKVTEKGKDVELRCDPISGHTALYWYRQSLGQGLEFLIYFQGNSAPDKSGLPSDRFSAERTGGSVSTLTIQRTQQEDSAVYLCASSTLLAEGEQYFGPGTRLTVT.